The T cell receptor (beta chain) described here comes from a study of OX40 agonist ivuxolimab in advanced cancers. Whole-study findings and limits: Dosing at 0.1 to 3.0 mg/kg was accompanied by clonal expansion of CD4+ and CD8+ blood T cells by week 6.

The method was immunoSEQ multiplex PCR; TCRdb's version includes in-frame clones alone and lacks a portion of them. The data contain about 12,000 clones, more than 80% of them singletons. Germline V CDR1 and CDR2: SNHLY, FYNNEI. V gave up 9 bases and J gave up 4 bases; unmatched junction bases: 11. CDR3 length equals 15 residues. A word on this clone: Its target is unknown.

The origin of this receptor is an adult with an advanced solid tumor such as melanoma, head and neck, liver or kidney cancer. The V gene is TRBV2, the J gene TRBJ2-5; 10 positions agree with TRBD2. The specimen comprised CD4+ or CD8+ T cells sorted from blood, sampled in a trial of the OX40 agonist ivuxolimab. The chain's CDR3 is CASIAGGPRRETQYF. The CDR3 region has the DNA TGTGCCAGTATAGCGGGGGGCCCCCGGCGAGAGACCCAGTACTTC.